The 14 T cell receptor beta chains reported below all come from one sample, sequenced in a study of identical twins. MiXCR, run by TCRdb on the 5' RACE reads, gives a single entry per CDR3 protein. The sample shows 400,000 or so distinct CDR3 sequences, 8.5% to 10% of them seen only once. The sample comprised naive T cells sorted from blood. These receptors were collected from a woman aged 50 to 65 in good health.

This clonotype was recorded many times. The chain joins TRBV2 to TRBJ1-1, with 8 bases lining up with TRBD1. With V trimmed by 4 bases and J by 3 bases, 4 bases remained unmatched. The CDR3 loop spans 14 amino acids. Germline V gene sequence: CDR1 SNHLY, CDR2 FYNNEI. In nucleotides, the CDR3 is TGTGCCAGCAGTGCCCTGACAGGGGACACTGAAGCTTTCTTT. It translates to CASSALTGDTEAFF.

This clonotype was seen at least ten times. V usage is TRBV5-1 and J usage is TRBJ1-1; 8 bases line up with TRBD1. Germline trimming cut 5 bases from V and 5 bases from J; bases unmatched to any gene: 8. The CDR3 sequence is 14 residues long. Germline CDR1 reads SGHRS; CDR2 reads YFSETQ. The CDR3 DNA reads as TGCGCCAGCAGGGCAGGGGGCGCCGAGACTGAAGCTTTCTTT. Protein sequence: CASRAGGAETEAFF.

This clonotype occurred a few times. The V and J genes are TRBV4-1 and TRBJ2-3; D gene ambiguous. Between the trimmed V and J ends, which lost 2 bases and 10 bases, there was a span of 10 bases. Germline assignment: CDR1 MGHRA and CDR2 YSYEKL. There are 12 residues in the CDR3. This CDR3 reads CASSQPNRAQYF. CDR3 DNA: TGCGCCAGCAGCCAACCGAACCGGGCGCAGTATTTT.

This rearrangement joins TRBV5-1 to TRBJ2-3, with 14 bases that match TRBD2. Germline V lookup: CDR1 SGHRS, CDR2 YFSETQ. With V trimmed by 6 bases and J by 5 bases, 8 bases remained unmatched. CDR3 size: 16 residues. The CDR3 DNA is TGCGCCAGCATGCCGGGACTAGCGGGAGTAGGAGATACGCAGTATTTT. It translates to CASMPGLAGVGDTQYF.

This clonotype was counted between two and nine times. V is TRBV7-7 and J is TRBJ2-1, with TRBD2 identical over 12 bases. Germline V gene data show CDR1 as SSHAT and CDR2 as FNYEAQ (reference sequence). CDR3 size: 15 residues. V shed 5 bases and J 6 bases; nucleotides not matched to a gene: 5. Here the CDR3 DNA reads TGTGCCAGCAGCCTCTGGACTAGCGGGACCAATGAGCAGTTCTTC. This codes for CASSLWTSGTNEQFF.

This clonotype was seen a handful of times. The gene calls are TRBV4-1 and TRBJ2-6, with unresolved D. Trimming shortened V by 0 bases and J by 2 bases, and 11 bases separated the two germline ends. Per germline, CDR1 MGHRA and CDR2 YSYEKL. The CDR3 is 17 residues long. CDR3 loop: CASSQEGYEAGANVLTF. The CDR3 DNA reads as TGCGCCAGCAGCCAAGAAGGGTACGAGGCTGGGGCCAACGTCCTGACTTTC.

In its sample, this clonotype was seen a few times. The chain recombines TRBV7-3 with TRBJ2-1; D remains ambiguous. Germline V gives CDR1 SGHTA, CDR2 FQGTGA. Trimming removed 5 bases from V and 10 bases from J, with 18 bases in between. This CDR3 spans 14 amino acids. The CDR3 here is CASSPSSGIGEQFF. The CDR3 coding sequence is TGTGCCAGCAGCCCCTCCTCCGGAATTGGGGAGCAGTTCTTC. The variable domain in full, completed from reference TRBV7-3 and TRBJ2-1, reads GAGVSQTPSNKVTEKGKYVELRCDPISGHTALYWYRQSLGQGPEFLIYFQGTGAADDSGLPNDRFFAVRPEGSVSTLKIQRTERGDSAVYLCASSPSSGIGEQFFGPGTRLTVL.

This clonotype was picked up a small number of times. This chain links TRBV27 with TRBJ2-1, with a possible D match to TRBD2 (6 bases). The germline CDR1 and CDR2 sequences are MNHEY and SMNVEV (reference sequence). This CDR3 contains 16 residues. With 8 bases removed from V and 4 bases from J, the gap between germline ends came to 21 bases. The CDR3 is CASPSARGKSYNEQFF. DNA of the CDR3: TGTGCCAGCCCCTCGGCTCGCGGGAAAAGTTACAATGAGCAGTTCTTC.

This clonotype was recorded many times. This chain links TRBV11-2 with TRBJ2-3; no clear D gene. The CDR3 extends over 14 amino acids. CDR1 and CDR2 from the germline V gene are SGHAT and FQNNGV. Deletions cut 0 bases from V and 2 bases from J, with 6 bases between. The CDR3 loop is CASSLEGHTDTQYF. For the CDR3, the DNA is TGTGCCAGCAGCTTAGAAGGGCACACAGATACGCAGTATTTT.

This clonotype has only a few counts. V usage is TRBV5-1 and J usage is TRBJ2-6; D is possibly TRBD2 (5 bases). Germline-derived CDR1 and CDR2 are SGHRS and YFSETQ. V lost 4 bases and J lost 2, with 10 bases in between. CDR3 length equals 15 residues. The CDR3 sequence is CASSIPGTGANVLTF. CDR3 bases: TGCGCCAGCAGCATCCCGGGAACTGGGGCCAACGTCCTGACTTTC.

CDR3 DNA sequence: TGCGCCAGCAGTTTTTTCAGGGGAGTCACCGGGGAGCTGTTTTTT. Translating gives CASSFFRGVTGELFF. V gene TRBV5-1 combines with J gene TRBJ2-2, with D perhaps matching TRBD1 (6 bases). The CDR3 extends over 15 amino acids. Germline V CDR1 and CDR2: SGHRS, YFSETQ. Trimming cost V 5 bases and J 4 bases, with 15 bases left between them.

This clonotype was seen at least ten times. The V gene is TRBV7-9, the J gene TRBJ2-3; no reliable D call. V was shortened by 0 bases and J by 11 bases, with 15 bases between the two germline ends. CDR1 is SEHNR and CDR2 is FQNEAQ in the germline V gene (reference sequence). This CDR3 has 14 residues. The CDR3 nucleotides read TGTGCCAGCAGCTTAGCGGGCGGAGCGATCGGGCAGTATTTT. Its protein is CASSLAGGAIGQYF. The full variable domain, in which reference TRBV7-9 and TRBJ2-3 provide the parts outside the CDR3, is DTGVSQNPRHKITKRGQNVTFRCDPISEHNRLYWYRQTLGQGPEFLTYFQNEAQLEKSRLLSDRFSAERPKGSFSTLEIQRTEQGDSAMYLCASSLAGGAIGQYFGPGTRLTVL.

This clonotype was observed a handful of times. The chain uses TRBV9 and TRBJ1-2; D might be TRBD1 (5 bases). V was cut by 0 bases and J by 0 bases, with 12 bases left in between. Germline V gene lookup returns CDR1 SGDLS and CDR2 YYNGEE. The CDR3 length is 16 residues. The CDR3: CASSVETGYANYGYTF. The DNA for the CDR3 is TGTGCCAGCAGCGTAGAAACAGGATATGCTAACTATGGCTACACCTTC.

CDR3 nucleotides: TGTGCCACCAGTGATTTGCAGGAATCATATACGCAGTATTTT. Translated: CATSDLQESYTQYF. V gene TRBV24-1 combines with J gene TRBJ2-3; no reliable D call. This CDR3 has 14 amino acids. CDR1 is KGHDR, CDR2 SFDVKD, per germline. Trimming took off 0 bases at V and 7 bases at J, with 10 bases between the two ends.